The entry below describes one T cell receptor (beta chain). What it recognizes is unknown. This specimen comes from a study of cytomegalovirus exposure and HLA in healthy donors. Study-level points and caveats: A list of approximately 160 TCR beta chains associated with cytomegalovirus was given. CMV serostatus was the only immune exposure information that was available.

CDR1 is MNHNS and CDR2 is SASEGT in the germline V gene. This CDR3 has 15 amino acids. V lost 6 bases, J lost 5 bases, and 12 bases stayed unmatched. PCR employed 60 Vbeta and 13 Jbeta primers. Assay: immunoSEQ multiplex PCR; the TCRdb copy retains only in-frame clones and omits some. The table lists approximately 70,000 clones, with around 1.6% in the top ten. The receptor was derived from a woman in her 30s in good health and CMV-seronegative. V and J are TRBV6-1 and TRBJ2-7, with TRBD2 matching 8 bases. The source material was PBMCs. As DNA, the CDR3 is TGTGCCAGCAGGGAGAACCCGGGACTAGTCCACGAGCAGTACTTC. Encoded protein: CASRENPGLVHEQYF.